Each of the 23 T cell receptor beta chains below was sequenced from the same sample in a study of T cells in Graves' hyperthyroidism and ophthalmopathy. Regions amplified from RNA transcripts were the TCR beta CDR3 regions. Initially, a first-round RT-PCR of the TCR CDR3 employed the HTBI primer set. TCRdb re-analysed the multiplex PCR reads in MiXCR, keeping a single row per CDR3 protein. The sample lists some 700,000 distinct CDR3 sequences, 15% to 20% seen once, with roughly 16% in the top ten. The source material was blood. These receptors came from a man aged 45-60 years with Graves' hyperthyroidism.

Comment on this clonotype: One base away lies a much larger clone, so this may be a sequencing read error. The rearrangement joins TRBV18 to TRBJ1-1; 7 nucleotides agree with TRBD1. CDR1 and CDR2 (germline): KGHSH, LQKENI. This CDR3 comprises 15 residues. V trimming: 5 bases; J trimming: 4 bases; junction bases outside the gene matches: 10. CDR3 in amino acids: CASSVEGARVTEAFF. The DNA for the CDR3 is TGTGCCAGCTCAGTTGAGGGGGCGCGGGTCACTGAAGCTTTCTTT.

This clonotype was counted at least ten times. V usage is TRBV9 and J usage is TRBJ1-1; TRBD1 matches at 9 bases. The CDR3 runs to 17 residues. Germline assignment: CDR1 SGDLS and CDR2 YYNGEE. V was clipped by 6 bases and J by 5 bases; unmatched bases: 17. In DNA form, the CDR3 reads TGTGCCAGCACCCCTTCCGGACAGGGGAAAGGGGTTACTGAAGCTTTCTTT. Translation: CASTPSGQGKGVTEAFF. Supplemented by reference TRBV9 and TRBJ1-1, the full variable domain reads DSGVTQTPKHLITATGQRVTLRCSPRSGDLSVYWYQQSLDQGLQFLIQYYNGEERAKGNILERFSAQQFPDLHSELNLSSLELGDSALYFCASTPSGQGKGVTEAFFGQGTRLTVV.

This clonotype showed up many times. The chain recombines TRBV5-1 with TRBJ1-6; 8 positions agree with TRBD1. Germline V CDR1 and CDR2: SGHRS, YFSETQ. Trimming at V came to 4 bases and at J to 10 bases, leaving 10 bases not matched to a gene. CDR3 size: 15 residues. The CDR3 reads CASSLQDRVGSPLHF. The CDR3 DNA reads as TGCGCCAGCAGCCTACAGGACAGGGTTGGATCACCCCTCCACTTT. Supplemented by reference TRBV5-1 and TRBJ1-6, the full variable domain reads KAGVTQTPRYLIKTRGQQVTLSCSPISGHRSVSWYQQTPGQGLQFLFEYFSETQRNKGNFPGRFSGRQFSNSRSEMNVSTLELGDSALYLCASSLQDRVGSPLHFGNGTRLTVT.

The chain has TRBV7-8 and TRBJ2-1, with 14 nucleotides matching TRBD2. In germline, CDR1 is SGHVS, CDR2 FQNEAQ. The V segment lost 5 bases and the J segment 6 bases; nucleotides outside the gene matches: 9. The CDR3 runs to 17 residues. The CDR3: CASSPRLAGGPSNEQFF. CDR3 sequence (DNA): TGTGCCAGCAGCCCGAGACTAGCGGGAGGGCCTAGCAATGAGCAGTTCTTC. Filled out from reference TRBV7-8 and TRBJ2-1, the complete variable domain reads GAGVSQSPRYKVAKRGQDVALRCDPISGHVSLFWYQQALGQGPEFLTYFQNEAQLDKSGLPSDRFFAERPEGSVSTLKIQRTQQEDSAVYLCASSPRLAGGPSNEQFFGPGTRLTVL.

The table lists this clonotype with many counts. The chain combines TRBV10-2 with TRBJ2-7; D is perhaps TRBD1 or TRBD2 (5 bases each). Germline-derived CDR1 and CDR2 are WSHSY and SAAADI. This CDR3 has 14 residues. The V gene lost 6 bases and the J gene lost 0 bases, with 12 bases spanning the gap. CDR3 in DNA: TGCGCCAGCAGGGGACGGTCGAGCTCCTACGAGCAGTACTTC. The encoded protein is CASRGRSSSYEQYF.

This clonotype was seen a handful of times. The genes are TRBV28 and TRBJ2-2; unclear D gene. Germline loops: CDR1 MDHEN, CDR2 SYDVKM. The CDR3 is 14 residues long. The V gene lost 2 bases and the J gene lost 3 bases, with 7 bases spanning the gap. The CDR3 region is CASSLIVYTGELFF. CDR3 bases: TGTGCCAGCAGTTTAATTGTGTACACCGGGGAGCTGTTTTTT.

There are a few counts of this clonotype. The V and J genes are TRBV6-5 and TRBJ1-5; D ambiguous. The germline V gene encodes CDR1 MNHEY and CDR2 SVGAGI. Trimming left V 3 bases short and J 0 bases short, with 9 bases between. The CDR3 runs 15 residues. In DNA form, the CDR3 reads TGTGCCAGCAGTTATCCGGGATATAGCAATCAGCCCCAGCATTTT. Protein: CASSYPGYSNQPQHF.

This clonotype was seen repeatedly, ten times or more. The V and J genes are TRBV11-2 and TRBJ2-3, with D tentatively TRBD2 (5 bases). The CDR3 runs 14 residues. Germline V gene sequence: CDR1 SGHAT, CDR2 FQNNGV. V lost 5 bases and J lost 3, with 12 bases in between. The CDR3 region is CASSPHRGTDTQYF. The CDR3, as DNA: TGTGCCAGCAGCCCCCACCGCGGGACAGATACGCAGTATTTT.

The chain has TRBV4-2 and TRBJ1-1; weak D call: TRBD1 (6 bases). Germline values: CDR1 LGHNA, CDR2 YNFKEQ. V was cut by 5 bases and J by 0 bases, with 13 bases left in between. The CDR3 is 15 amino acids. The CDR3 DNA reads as TGTGCCAGCAGCGTGGGACACTCGATGAACACTGAAGCTTTCTTT. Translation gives CASSVGHSMNTEAFF.

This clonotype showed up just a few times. CDR3 loop: CSAENSIQLQETQYF. CDR3 DNA: TGCAGTGCTGAAAACTCTATCCAACTCCAAGAGACCCAGTACTTC. V gene TRBV20-1 combines with J gene TRBJ2-5; D is undetermined. Germline CDR1 is DFQATT and CDR2 is SNEGSKA (reference sequence). V shed 5 bases and J shed 1 base, with 17 bases lying between them. This CDR3 has 15 residues.

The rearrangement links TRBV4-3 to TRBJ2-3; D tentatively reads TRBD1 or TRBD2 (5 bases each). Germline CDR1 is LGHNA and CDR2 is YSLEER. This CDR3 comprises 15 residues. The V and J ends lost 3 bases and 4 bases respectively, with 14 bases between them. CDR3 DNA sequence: TGCGCCAGCAGCCAGGGGACCTCAGGCCCAGATACGCAGTATTTT. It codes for CASSQGTSGPDTQYF.

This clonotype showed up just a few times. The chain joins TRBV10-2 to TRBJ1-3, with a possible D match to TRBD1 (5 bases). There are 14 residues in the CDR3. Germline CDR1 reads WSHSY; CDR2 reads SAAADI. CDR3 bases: TGCGCACTTCTCGGGGGTACCTCTGGAAACACCATATATTTT. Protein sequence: CALLGGTSGNTIYF.

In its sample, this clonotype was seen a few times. The CDR3 here is CSVAGENYGYTF. The DNA of the CDR3 is TGCAGCGTTGCAGGGGAGAACTATGGCTACACCTTC. The chain recombines TRBV29-1 with TRBJ1-2; weak D call: TRBD1 (6 bases). CDR1 is SQVTM and CDR2 is ANQGSEA in the germline V gene. There are 12 residues in the CDR3. V was trimmed by 4 bases and J by 2 bases, leaving 8 bases between them.

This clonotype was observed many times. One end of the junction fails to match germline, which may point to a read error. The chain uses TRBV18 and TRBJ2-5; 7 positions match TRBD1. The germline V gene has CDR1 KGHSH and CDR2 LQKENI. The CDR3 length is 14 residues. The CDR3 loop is CASSPGDSQGTQYF. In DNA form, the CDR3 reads TGTGCCAGCTCACCCGGGGACAGTCAAGGGACCCAGTACTTC. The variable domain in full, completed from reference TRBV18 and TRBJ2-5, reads NAGVMQNPRHLVRRRGQEARLRCSPMKGHSHVYWYRQLPEEGLKFMVYLQKENIIDESGMPKERFSAEFPKEGPSILRIQQVVRGDSAAYFCASSPGDSQGTQYFGPGTRLLVL.

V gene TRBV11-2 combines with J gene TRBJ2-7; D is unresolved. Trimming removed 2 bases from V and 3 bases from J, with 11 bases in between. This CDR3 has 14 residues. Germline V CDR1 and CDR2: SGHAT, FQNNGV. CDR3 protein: CASSLTQALYEQYF. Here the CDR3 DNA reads TGTGCCAGCAGCTTAACGCAGGCCCTCTACGAGCAGTACTTC.

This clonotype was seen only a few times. CDR3 loop: CASSSGTSATYEQYF. The CDR3 DNA is TGTGCCAGTAGTTCTGGGACTAGCGCTACATACGAGCAGTACTTC. This chain uses TRBV19 with TRBJ2-7; 10 positions agree with TRBD2. V was pared by 5 bases and J by 4 bases, with 8 bases of the junction left unmatched. Germline values: CDR1 LNHDA, CDR2 SQIVND (reference sequence). This CDR3 is built from 15 residues.

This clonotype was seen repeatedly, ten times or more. For the CDR3, the DNA is TGTGCCTGGAGGGTTAGCGGGGGGGGGACCGAGCAGTACTTC. As protein: CAWRVSGGGTEQYF. This chain links TRBV30 with TRBJ2-7, with 11 bases lining up with TRBD2. The CDR3 runs 14 residues. CDR1 GTSNPN and CDR2 SVGIG come from the germline V gene (reference sequence). J gave up 6 bases and V 3 bases, and 7 bases lay outside the gene matches.

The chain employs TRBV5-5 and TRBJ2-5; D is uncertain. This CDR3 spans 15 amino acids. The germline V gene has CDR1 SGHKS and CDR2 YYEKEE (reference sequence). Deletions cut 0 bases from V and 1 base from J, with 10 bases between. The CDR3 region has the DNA TGTGCCAGCAGCTTGGTGCAGACATTCCAAGAGACCCAGTACTTC. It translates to CASSLVQTFQETQYF.

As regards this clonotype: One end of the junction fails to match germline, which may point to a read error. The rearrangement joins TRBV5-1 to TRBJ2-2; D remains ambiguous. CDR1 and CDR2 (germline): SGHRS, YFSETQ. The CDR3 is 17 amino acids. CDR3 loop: CASSLVGLARNIGELFF. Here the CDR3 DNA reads TGCGCCAGCAGCTTGGTGGGTCTGGCTAGAAACATCGGGGAGCTGTTTTTT.

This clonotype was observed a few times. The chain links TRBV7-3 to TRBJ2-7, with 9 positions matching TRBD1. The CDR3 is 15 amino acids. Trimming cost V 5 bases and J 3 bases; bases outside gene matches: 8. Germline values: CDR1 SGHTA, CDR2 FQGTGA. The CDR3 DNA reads TGTGCCAGCAGCCCCCAACAGGGGGCGATCTACGAGCAGTACTTC. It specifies CASSPQQGAIYEQYF.

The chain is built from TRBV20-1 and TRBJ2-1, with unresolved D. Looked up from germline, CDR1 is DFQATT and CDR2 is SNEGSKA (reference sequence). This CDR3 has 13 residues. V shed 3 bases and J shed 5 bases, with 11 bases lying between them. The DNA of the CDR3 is TGCAGTGCTAGTTTTCCGACCAACAATGAGCAGTTCTTC. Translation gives CSASFPTNNEQFF.

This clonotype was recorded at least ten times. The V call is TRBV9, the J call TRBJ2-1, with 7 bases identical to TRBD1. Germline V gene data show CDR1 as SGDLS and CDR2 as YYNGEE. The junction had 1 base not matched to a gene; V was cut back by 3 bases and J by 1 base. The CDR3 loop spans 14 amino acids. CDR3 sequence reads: CASSGGQSYNEQFF. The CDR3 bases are TGTGCCAGCAGCGGGGGACAGTCCTACAATGAGCAGTTCTTC. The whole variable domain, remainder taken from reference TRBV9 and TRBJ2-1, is DSGVTQTPKHLITATGQRVTLRCSPRSGDLSVYWYQQSLDQGLQFLIQYYNGEERAKGNILERFSAQQFPDLHSELNLSSLELGDSALYFCASSGGQSYNEQFFGPGTRLTVL.

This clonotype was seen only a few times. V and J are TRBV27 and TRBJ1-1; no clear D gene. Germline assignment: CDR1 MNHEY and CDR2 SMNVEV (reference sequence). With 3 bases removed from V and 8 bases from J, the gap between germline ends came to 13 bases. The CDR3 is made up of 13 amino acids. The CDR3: CASSFGLVSEAFF. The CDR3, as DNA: TGTGCCAGCAGTTTCGGTTTGGTTTCCGAAGCTTTCTTT.